This T cell receptor beta chain was captured in a study of shared clonotypes between healthy human individuals. As for the study in general: Donors consisted of a couple of women and a few men between 18 and 49. Study-level points and caveats: Larger richness was generally estimated for naive than memory subsets. Some naive CD4 clonotypes, roughly 5%, turned up in common across a handful of donors.

Some 27,000 T cell genomes, or 200 ng DNA, went into the sorted-subset replicate PCRs. Profiled with immunoSEQ multiplex PCR; TCRdb holds only in-frame clones, not every one. The table has some 1,900,000 clones, about 95% seen once; the top ten hold 0.9% to 1.5%. CD8 cells classed as naive were CD45RO-negative and positively selected for CCR7, excluding terminally differentiated effector memory CD45RA+ cells. The CDR3 has 14 amino acids. Trimming left V 2 bases short and J 2 bases short, with 10 bases between. Germline CDR1 is SEHNR and CDR2 is FQNEAQ (reference sequence). Details on this clone: Its cognate antigen is unknown.

Sequencing was done on a sample of naive CD8+ T cells sorted from blood. This receptor was identified in a man between 18 and 35 years old in good health. The rearrangement links TRBV7-9 to TRBJ2-7; no firm D call. CDR3 bases: TGTGCCAGCAGCTTAAGGGCAGGACCCTACGAGCAGTACTTC. Translated, it gives CASSLRAGPYEQYF.